This T cell receptor (beta chain) was profiled in a study of CD8 T cells in Susac syndrome. Looked up from germline, CDR1 is LNHNV and CDR2 is YYDKDF (reference sequence). The V segment lost 0 bases and the J segment 5 bases; nucleotides outside the gene matches: 7. This CDR3 is built from 16 residues. Sequencing of TCR beta drew on CD8+ and CD4+ T cells from blood. It was healthy donors who served as the controls, matched for age and sex. Through negative isolation, CD4+ and CD8+ T cells were obtained, while TEMRA cells were enriched using FACS. An input of about 0.5 to 1 ug of RNA was subjected to reverse transcription using random hexamers. Amplification of TCR beta CDR3 by immunoSEQ multiplex PCR spanned 54 Vbeta and 13 Jbeta. MiXCR, applied by TCRdb to the immunoSEQ multiplex PCR reads, yields one record per CDR3 protein. The sample has approximately 190,000 distinct CDR3 sequences, 90% to 95% seen once.

Sample: CD4+ T cells from PBMCs. The receptor was derived from a human donor in good health. The chain employs TRBV15 and TRBJ2-3; TRBD2 aligns across 8 bases. CDR3 amino acids: CATSRDPGGAGDTQYF. CDR3 DNA: TGTGCCACCAGCAGAGATCCCGGGGGGGCGGGAGATACGCAGTATTTT. Together with reference TRBV15 and TRBJ2-3, the CDR3 gives the full variable domain: DAMVIQNPRYQVTQFGKPVTLSCSQTLNHNVMYWYQQKSSQAPKLLFHYYDKDFNNEADTPDNFQSRRPNTSFCFLDIRSPGLGDTAMYLCATSRDPGGAGDTQYFGPGTRLTVL.